The clone carrying this T cell receptor (beta chain) has ten or more counts. Antigen unknown. The sample is drawn from a study of human T cells and chemical hapten exposure. For the study at large: The patch tests put 0.01% DPC on the skin of the upper back and were read 6 days later. Whole-study results and caveats: With DPC sensitization, TCRs exceeding 1 in 1000 frequency showed no change.

Germline CDR1 and CDR2: SGHVS and FNYEAQ. The CDR3 has 18 amino acids. V was pared by 2 bases and J by 0 bases, with 17 bases between. Using its own MiXCR run on the RACE reads, TCRdb lists one record per CDR3 protein. The repertoire has fewer than 90,000 distinct CDR3 sequences, more than 6.5% of them found once; the top ten carry 1.3%. Time point here: patch test 2, 6 weeks after DPC sensitization. Treatment noted: therapeutic diphenylcyclopropenone sensitization with weekly scalp DPC. V usage is TRBV7-6 and J usage is TRBJ1-5; D not resolved. The receptor was derived from a woman in her 30s with alopecia areata. Some clones in this sample may be carry-over from other donors' samples. The sample in question was whole blood, obtained in connection with sensitization to the hapten diphenylcyclopropenone (DPC). CDR3 in DNA: TGTGCCAGCAGCTTATCTCCGTTGGGGTGGGATAGCAATCAGCCCCAGCATTTT. It is translated as CASSLSPLGWDSNQPQHF.